The T cell receptor (beta chain) under discussion was sequenced for a study of control samples from healthy donors and cancer patients. This CDR3 region has 12 residues. V shed 5 bases, J shed 10 bases, and the junction held 1 base outside the gene matches. TCRdb keeps only in-frame clones here, not all; method: immunoSEQ multiplex PCR. The repertoire has 110,000 or so clones, 87% of them found once; the top ten carry around an eighth. Material: blood. The receptor was derived from a man under 40 in good health. The chain links TRBV12-3 or TRBV12-4 to TRBJ1-6; TRBD1 aligns across 8 bases. DNA for the CDR3: TGTGCCAGCAGTCAGGGGGCATCACCCCTCCACTTT. It translates to CASSQGASPLHF.